Described below is a single T cell receptor (beta chain) sequence and its context. Trimming stripped 1 base from V and 3 bases from J, with 11 bases between. Per germline, CDR1 MGHRA and CDR2 YSYEKL. There are 15 residues in the CDR3. Clones were read by immunoSEQ multiplex PCR, and TCRdb kept only the in-frame ones, dropping some. Among about 250,000 clones, approximately 86% were seen once, and the ten largest hold roughly 1.7%. In terms of age and location, participants ranged from about 18 to 95 years and lived in about two dozen US areas. Self-reported history from a screening survey and questionnaire set each donor's cohort. The data are from a study of blood T cell repertoires in COVID-19. Study overall: The United States, Italy and Spain were the sources of the acute and convalescent COVID-19 samples.

The sequencing input was PBMCs or T cells enriched from blood (not recorded which). The clonotype originates from a woman aged 45-59 years who had recovered from COVID-19. The chain carries TRBV4-1 and TRBJ2-3, with D perhaps TRBD2 (5 bases). Here the CDR3 DNA reads TGCGCCAGCAGCCAAGGTATTAGCGTGACAGATACGCAGTATTTT. Residues: CASSQGISVTDTQYF.